A selection of T cell receptor beta chains follows, all from one sample in a study of TIL therapy for anti-PD-1-resistant metastatic lung cancer. The repertoire was sequenced with immunoSEQ multiplex PCR; TCRdb's copy has only in-frame clones and lacks some. Of under 15,000 clones listed, 80% were seen once; the top ten hold around 10%. Sequenced here: blood, sampled at baseline. Receptors originate from a person aged 25 to 80 with non-small cell lung cancer. Both conserved end residues are part of each CDR3. The D gene is left open where the match is weak. A row's size may be missing; if present it is once, few, many or a size class.

TRBV5-1	.	.	TRBJ1-1	TGCGCCAGCAGCTTGGACGGGGGCGAGGCTTTCTTT	CASSLDGGEAFF
TRBV29-1	TRBD1	.	TRBJ2-1	TGCAGCTTCAGACTCGGACAGGGGGAAGCTTACAATGAGCAGTTCTTC	CSFRLGQGEAYNEQFF
TRBV19	.	.	TRBJ2-2	TGTGCCAGTAGTAAGGGGAGTATGACGAACACCGGGGAGCTGTTTTTT	CASSKGSMTNTGELFF
TRBV11-2	.	few	TRBJ1-3	TGTGCCAGCAGCTTAGATACGGGTCTCGGAAACACCATATATTTT	CASSLDTGLGNTIYF
TRBV7-9	.	.	TRBJ2-1	TGTGCCAGCAGCTTAAACTTCCTGGGTACAAATGAGCAGTTCTTC	CASSLNFLGTNEQFF
TRBV5-1	.	.	TRBJ2-3	TGCGCCAGCAGCTTGCTGGGAGGCACAGATACGCAGTATTTT	CASSLLGGTDTQYF
TRBV4-3	TRBD2	.	TRBJ2-3	TGCGCCAGCAGCCAAGATGGGGCGGGAGTTGGGGATACGCAGTATTTT	CASSQDGAGVGDTQYF
TRBV4-1	.	few	TRBJ1-5	TGCGCCAGCAGCCAATCGATAGGCAATCAGCCCCAGCATTTT	CASSQSIGNQPQHF
TRBV5-1	TRBD2	once	TRBJ2-1	TGCGCCAGCAGCTTCACTAGCGGGACCGATGAGCAGTTCTTC	CASSFTSGTDEQFF
TRBV19	.	few	TRBJ2-2	TGTGCCAGTAGTATTCAAGGGTGGACCGGGGAGCTGTTTTTT	CASSIQGWTGELFF
TRBV30	.	once	TRBJ2-4	TGTGCCTGGAGTCCGGGGAGAAACATTCAGTACTTC	CAWSPGRNIQYF
TRBV10-2	TRBD2	few	TRBJ2-7	TGCGCCAGCAGTGAGCATCCGGGGGGCTACGAGCAGTACTTC	CASSEHPGGYEQYF
TRBV29-1	.	.	TRBJ1-4	TGCAGCGTTGCGCTGCCCAGTGAAAAACTGTTTTTT	CSVALPSEKLFF
TRBV27	.	.	TRBJ2-1	TGTGCCAGCACGTTGCGATGGAACAATGAGCAGTTCTTC	CASTLRWNNEQFF
TRBV10-1	.	.	TRBJ2-5	TGCGCCAGCAGTGCCAGGCTCGAGGAGACCCAGTACTTC	CASSARLEETQYF
TRBV5-1	.	.	TRBJ1-2	TGCGCCAGCAGCTTGGAACCCGGGCCTGGCTACACCTTC	CASSLEPGPGYTF
TRBV7-2	TRBD2	.	TRBJ2-1	TGTGCCAGCAGACGGACTAGCGGGAGGGATTACAATGAGCAGTTCTTC	CASRRTSGRDYNEQFF
TRBV5-5	TRBD2	.	TRBJ2-7	TGTGCCAGCAGCCCCCGGGGGAGCGGGGCCTACGAGCAGTACTTC	CASSPRGSGAYEQYF
TRBV19	TRBD1	.	TRBJ2-5	TGTGCCAGTAAACCCGGGACAGGGACGTTTACCCAGTACTTC	CASKPGTGTFTQYF
TRBV6-1	TRBD1	.	TRBJ1-1	TGTGCCAGCAGTGATACAGGGGGCTACACTGAAGCTTTCTTT	CASSDTGGYTEAFF
TRBV5-6	.	few	TRBJ2-7	TGTGCCAGCAGGGCCAGAGGAGTCAACTACGAGCAGTACTTC	CASRARGVNYEQYF
TRBV14	.	.	TRBJ1-4	TGTGCCAGCAGCCAAGGATTTCCGGGGGGAGGTGAAAAACTGTTTTTT	CASSQGFPGGGEKLFF
TRBV7-9	.	.	TRBJ2-1	TGTGCCAGCAACTTAGCGGCGGGTACAGTAGGAGGCAATGAGCAGTTCTTC	CASNLAAGTVGGNEQFF
TRBV15	TRBD1	.	TRBJ2-5	TGTGCCACCAGCAGAGATGTCCCCTATCCCCTCGACAGGGGAATTGAGGAGACCCAGTACTTC	CATSRDVPYPLDRGIEETQYF
TRBV6-6	.	.	TRBJ1-1	TGTGCCAGCAGTTATGAACTGTGGGCTTTCTTT	CASSYELWAFF
TRBV6-4	.	.	TRBJ2-3	TGTGCCAGCAGTGACTCTAACGGGGACACAGATACGCAGTATTTT	CASSDSNGDTDTQYF
TRBV10-3	TRBD1	.	TRBJ2-5	TGTGCCATCAGTGAGGCCAGGGGGCAAGAGACCCAGTACTTC	CAISEARGQETQYF
TRBV5-1	.	.	TRBJ2-1	TGCGCCAGCAGCTTGGTGGGGGGTGGACTACTCTACAATGAGCAGTTCTTC	CASSLVGGGLLYNEQFF
TRBV5-5	.	.	TRBJ1-4	TGTGCCAGCAGCCTGGTAGCGGATGAAAAACTGTTTTTT	CASSLVADEKLFF
TRBV19	.	.	TRBJ2-7	TGTGCCAGTAGTATCTCTCCAGGGAGCTACGAGCAGTACTTC	CASSISPGSYEQYF
TRBV6-1	.	few	TRBJ1-5	TGTGCCAGCACTATGGGTGATCAGCCCCAGCATTTT	CASTMGDQPQHF
TRBV9	.	.	TRBJ2-7	TGTGCCAGCAGCCTCGGACTTGCCGGAGAGCAGTACTTC	CASSLGLAGEQYF
TRBV11-2	TRBD1	.	TRBJ2-1	TGTGCCAGCGGGAAAACAGGGGGTACGTCCTACAATGAGCAGTTCTTC	CASGKTGGTSYNEQFF
TRBV7-2	.	.	TRBJ2-1	TGTGCCAGCAGCCCCACCTCCTACAATGAGCAGTTCTTC	CASSPTSYNEQFF
TRBV30	.	.	TRBJ2-1	TGTGCCTGGAGTACCGGGAGTGCCTACAATGAGCAGTTCTTC	CAWSTGSAYNEQFF
TRBV18	.	once	TRBJ1-4	TGTGCCAGCTCACCACCGAACCTTAATGAAAAACTGTTTTTT	CASSPPNLNEKLFF
TRBV9	TRBD2	.	TRBJ2-1	TGTGCCAGCAGCTCTGGACTAGCGGGAGGGGGACTCTACAATGAGCAGTTCTTC	CASSSGLAGGGLYNEQFF
TRBV5-1	TRBD2	.	TRBJ2-2	TGCGCCAGCAGCTTAGGACTAGCGGAGGAGCTGTTTTTT	CASSLGLAEELFF
TRBV10-3	TRBD1	.	TRBJ2-6	TGTGCCATCAACGACAGGGTGGTAACTGGGGCCAACGTCCTGACTTTC	CAINDRVVTGANVLTF
TRBV4-2	.	.	TRBJ2-7	TGTGCCAGCAGCCAAGAAATTTTGGGGCAGACCCCCGGGGTGCAGTACTTC	CASSQEILGQTPGVQYF
TRBV10-3	.	.	TRBJ1-2	TGTGCCATCCCAACCTGGGACAAAGGGAACTATGGCTACACCTTC	CAIPTWDKGNYGYTF
TRBV7-2	TRBD2	.	TRBJ2-7	TGTGCCAGCAGCGGGGGGGCCTACGAGCAGTACTTC	CASSGGAYEQYF
TRBV2	TRBD1	few	TRBJ1-5	TGTGCCAGCACCAACAGGGGAGGACAGCCCCAGCATTTT	CASTNRGGQPQHF
TRBV5-3	.	.	TRBJ2-3	TGTGCCAGAAGCCCCAATTGGTTGGTTTGGCCCACAGATACGCAGTATTTT	CARSPNWLVWPTDTQYF
TRBV27	.	.	TRBJ1-6	TGTGCCAGCAGTTTAGTGGATTTTAATTCACCCCTCCACTTT	CASSLVDFNSPLHF
TRBV4-3	TRBD2	.	TRBJ2-7	TGCGCCAGCAGCCAAGATCGGCCTAGCGGGGGGACCTACGAGCAGTACTTC	CASSQDRPSGGTYEQYF